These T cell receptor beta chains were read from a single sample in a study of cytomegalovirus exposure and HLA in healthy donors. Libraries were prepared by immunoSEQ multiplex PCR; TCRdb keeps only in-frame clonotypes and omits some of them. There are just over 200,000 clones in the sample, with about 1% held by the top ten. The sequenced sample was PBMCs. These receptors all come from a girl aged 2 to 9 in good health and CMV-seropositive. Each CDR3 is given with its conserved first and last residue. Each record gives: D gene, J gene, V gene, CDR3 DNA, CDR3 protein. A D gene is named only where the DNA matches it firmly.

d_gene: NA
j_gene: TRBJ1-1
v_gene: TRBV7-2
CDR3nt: TGTGCCAGCAGCTTAGTCACAGGGCCGGGACCTGAAGCTTTCTTT
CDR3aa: CASSLVTGPGPEAFF

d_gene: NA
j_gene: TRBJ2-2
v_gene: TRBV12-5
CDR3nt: TGTGCTAGTGGTTTGATCAGGACCGGGGAGCTGTTTTTT
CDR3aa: CASGLIRTGELFF

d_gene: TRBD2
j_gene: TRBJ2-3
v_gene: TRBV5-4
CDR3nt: TGTGCCAGCAGCCTCTCCCGGCTAGCGGTCACAGATACGCAGTATTTT
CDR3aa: CASSLSRLAVTDTQYF

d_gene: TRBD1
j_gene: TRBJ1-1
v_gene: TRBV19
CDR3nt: TGTGCCAGTAGTACGCGGGACAGTGAAGCTTTCTTT
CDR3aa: CASSTRDSEAFF

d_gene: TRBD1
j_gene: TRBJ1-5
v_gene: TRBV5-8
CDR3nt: TGTGCCAGCAGCTTGGCCCTAGTAGCACAAGGGGGCGATGGGCAGCCCCAGCATTTT
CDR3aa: CASSLALVAQGGDGQPQHF

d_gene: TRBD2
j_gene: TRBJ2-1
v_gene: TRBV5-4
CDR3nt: TGTGCCAGCAGCCTGGGGGCTAGCGGGACTTACAATGAGCAGTTCTTC
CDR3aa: CASSLGASGTYNEQFF

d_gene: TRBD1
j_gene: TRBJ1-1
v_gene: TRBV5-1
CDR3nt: TGCGCCAGCAGCAGGACACCACAGGGGGTAAACACTGAAGCTTTCTTT
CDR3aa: CASSRTPQGVNTEAFF

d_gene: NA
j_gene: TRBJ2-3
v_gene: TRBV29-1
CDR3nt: TGCAGCGTTGTCGTGATTCTCGGAGAAACGCAGTATTTT
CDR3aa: CSVVVILGETQYF

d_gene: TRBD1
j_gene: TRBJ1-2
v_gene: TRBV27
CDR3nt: TGTGCCAGCAGCTCGACAGGGCCCTATGGCTACACCTTC
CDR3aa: CASSSTGPYGYTF

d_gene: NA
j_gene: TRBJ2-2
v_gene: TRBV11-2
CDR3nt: TGTGCCAGCAGCTTATCCCGACAGGTATCCACCGGGGAGCTGTTTTTT
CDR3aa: CASSLSRQVSTGELFF

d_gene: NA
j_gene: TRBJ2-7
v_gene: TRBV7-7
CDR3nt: TGTGCCAGCAGCTTAGACTCAGGGTCAACCCAATACGAGCAGTACTTC
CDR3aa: CASSLDSGSTQYEQYF

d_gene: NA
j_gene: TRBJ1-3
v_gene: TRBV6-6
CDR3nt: TGTGCCAGCAGTTACTCAGAGGGTTCAGGAAACACCATATATTTT
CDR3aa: CASSYSEGSGNTIYF

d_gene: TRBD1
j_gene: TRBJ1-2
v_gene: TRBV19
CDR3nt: TGTGCCAGTAGTAGAAGACAGGGCGACTATGGCTACACCTTC
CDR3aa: CASSRRQGDYGYTF

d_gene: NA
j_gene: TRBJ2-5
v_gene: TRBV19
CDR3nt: TGTGCCAGTAGTATAGAATGGCGGCCGTCCCTCCCCCCAGAGACCCAGTACTTC
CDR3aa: CASSIEWRPSLPPETQYF

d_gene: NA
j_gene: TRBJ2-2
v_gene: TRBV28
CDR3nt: TGTGCCAGCAGTTTCGAAATAGCCTACACCGGGGAGCTGTTTTTT
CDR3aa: CASSFEIAYTGELFF

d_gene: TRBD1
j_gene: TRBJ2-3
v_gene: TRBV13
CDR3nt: TGTGCCTGCGGACAGGGGCGCGATACGCAGTATTTT
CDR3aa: CACGQGRDTQYF

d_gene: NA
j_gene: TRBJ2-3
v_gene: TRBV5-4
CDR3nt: TGTGCCAGCAGCCGGCAGGGCAGCGCAGATACGCAGTATTTT
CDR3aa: CASSRQGSADTQYF

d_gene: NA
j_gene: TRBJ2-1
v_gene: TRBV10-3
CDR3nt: TGTGCCATCACGTCTAGCGATGGGGACGAGCAGTTCTTC
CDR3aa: CAITSSDGDEQFF

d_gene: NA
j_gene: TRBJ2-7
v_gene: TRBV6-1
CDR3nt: TGTGCCAGCAATTTGGACAAACTCGTTCACGAGCAGTACTTC
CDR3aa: CASNLDKLVHEQYF

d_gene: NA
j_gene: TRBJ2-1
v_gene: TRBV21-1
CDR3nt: TGTGCCAGCAGCAAAGGCAGGGGCTACAATGAGCAGTTCTTC
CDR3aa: CASSKGRGYNEQFF

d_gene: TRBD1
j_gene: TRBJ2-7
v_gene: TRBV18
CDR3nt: TGTGCCAGCTCACCACCCGGGACAGGGCTCTACGAGCAGTACTTC
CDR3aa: CASSPPGTGLYEQYF

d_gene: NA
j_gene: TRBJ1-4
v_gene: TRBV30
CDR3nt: TGTGCCTGGAGCGGACAGATTAATGAAAAACTGTTTTTT
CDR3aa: CAWSGQINEKLFF

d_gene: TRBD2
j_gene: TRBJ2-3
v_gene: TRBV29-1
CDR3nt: TGCAGCGTTTTGGGGACTAGCGGTTCTAGCACAGATACGCAGTATTTT
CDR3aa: CSVLGTSGSSTDTQYF

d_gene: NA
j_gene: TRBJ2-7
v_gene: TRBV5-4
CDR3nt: TGTGCCAGCAGCTTGACGTTGAGGCACGAGCAGTACTTC
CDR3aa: CASSLTLRHEQYF

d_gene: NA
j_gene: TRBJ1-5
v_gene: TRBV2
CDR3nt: TGTGCCAGCGAATCTCACAGGGTAGTGTGGAATCAGCCCCAGCATTTT
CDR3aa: CASESHRVVWNQPQHF

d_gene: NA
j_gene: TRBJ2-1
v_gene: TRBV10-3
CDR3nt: TGTGCCATCACCGACTTACAGGGGGGGAATGAGCAGTTCTTC
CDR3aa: CAITDLQGGNEQFF

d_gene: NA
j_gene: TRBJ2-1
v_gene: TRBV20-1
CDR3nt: TGCAGTGCTACCCGAGCGGGCGAGCAGTTCTTC
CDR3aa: CSATRAGEQFF

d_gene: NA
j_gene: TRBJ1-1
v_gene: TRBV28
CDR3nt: TGTGCCAGCAGCCTGGCGGGGAGCACTGAAGCTTTCTTT
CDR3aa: CASSLAGSTEAFF

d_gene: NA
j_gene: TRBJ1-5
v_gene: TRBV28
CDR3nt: TGTGCCAGCAGTTTCCCTCGGGGGAACTTCAATCAGCCCCAGCATTTT
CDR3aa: CASSFPRGNFNQPQHF

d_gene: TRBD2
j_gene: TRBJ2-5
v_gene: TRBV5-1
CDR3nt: TGCGCCAGCAGCCAATCGACTAGCCTAGAGACCCAGTACTTC
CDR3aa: CASSQSTSLETQYF